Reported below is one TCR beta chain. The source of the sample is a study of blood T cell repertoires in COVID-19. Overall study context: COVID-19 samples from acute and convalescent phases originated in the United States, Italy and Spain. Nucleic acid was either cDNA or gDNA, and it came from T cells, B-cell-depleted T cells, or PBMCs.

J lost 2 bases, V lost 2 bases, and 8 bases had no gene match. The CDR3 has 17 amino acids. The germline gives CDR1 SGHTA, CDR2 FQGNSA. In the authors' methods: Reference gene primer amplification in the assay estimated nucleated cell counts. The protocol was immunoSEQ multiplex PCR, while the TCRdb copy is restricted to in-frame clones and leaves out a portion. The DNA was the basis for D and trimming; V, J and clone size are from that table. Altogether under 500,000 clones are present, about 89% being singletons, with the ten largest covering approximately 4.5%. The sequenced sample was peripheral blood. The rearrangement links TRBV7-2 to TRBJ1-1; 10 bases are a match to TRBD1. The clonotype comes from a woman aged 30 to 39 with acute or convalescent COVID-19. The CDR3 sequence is CASSLIPGQGSNTEAFF. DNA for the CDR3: TGTGCCAGCAGCTTAATACCGGGACAGGGGAGTAACACTGAAGCTTTCTTT.